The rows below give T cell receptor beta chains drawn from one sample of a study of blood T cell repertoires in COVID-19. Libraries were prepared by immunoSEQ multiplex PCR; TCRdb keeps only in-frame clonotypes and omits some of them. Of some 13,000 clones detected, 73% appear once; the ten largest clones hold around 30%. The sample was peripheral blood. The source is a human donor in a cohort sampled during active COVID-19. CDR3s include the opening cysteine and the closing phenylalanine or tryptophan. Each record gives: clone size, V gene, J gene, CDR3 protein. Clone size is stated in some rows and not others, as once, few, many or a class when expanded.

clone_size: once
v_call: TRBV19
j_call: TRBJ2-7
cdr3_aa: CASSIDRGGASYEQYF

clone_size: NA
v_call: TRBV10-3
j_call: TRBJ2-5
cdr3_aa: CAISEGLAGFGETQYF

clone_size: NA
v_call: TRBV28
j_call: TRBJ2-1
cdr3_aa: CASSLVGRSGRQYNEQFF

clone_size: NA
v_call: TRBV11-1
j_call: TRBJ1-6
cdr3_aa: CASSQRANRESPLHF

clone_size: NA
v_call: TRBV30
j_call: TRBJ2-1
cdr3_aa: CAWTNLGLHRDEQFF

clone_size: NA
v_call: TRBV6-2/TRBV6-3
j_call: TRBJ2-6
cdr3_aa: CASSDRSGANVLTF

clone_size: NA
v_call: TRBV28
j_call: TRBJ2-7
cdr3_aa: CASSLTGTEQYF

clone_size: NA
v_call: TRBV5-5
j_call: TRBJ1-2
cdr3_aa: CASSYRDPLYGYTF

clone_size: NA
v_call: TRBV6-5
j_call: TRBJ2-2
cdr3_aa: CASSPPGGGTGELFF

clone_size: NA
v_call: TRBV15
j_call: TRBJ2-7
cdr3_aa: CATSRVAVASYEQYF

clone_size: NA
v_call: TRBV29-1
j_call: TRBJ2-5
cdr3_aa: CSVEGTSGGIETQYF

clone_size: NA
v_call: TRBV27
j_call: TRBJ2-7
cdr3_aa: CASKRPSSYEQYF

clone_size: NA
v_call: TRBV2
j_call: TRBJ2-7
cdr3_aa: CASSEARAGHEQYF

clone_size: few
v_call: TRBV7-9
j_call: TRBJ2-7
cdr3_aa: CASSLRWREGHEQYF

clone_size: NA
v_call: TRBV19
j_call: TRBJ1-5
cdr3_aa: CASSTGTGDRGNQPQHF

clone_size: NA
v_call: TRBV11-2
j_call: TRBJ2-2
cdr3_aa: CASSLRDRINTGELFF

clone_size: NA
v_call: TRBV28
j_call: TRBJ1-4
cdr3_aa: CATRGGAKGEKLFF

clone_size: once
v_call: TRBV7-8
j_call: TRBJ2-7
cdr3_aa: CASSLQTGGFDEQYF

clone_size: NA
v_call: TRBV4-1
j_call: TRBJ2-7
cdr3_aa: CASSLGQGIYEQYF

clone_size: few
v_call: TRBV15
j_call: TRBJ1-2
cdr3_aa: CATSTGEAYGYTF

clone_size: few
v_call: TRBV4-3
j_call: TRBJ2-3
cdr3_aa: CASSQDAGLAGHKDTQYF

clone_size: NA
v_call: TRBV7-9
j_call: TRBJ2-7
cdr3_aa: CASSLDRGRDEQYF

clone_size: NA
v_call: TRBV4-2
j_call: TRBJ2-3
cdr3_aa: CASTPGASGTVSDTQYF

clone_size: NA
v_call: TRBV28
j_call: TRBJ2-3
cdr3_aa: CATRGDRVVADTQYF

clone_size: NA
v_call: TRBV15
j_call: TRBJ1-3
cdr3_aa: CATSGDRADSTIYF

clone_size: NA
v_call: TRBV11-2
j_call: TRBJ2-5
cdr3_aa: CASSPTMETQYF

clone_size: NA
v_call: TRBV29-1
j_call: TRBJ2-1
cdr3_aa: CSVKAYNEQFF

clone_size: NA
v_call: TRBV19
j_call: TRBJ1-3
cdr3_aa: CASSIRWSSGNTIYF

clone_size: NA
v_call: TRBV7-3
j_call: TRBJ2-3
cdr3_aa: CASSLIGTSLTDTQYF

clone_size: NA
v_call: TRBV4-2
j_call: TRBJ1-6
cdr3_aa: CASSPRGDYSSYNSPLHF

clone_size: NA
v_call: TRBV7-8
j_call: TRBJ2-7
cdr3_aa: CASSSPDRGPYEQYF

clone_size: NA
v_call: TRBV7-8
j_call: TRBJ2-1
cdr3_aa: CASSLFEASGMNEQFF

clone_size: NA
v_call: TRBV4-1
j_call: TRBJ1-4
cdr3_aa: CASSQVPGANEKLFF

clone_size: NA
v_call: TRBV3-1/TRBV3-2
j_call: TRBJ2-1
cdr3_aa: CASRGTSGDYNEQFF

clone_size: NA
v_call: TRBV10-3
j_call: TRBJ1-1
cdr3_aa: CAISDSGGPSEAFF

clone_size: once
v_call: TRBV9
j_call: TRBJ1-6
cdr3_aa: CASSSRGDNSPLHF

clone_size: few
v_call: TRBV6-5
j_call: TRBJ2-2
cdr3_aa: CASSSLSGGAAGELFF

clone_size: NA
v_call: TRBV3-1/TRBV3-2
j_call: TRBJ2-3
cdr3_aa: CASSQVGQGPTQYF

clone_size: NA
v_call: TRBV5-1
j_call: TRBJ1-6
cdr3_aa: CASSFGQAYSPLHF

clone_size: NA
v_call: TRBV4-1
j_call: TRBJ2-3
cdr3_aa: CASSQEEGLADTQYF

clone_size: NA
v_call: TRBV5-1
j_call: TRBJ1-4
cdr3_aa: CASSLDRGGTNEKLFF

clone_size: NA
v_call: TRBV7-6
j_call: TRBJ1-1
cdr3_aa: CASSPGQGNTEAFF

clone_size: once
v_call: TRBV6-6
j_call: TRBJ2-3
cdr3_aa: CASSYSDRGGTDTQYF

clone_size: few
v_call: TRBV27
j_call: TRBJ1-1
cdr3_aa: CASSFIQEYTEAFF

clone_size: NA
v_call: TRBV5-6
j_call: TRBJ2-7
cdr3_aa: CASSLLAGAFYEQYF

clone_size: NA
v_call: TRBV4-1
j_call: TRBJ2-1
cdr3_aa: CASSQASGREGEQFF

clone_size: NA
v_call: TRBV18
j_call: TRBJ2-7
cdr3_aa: CASSPGGEQYF

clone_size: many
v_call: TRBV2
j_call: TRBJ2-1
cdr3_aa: CASSEESGGGAGEQFF

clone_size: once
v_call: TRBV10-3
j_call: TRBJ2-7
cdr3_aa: CAISRDTTYEQYF